Shown below are 10 T cell receptor beta chains from a single sample sequenced in a study of blood T cells in healthy people across ages. A sample-barcoded 5' primer and a J-beta primer mix were used in a second PCR of about 6 to 12 cycles. TCRdb reprocessed the 5' RACE reads via MiXCR and lists one record per CDR3 protein. The sample carries 660,000 or so distinct CDR3 sequences, roughly 50% recorded once. The sample was blood. The receptors here all came from a man between 60 and 75 years old in good health.

V and J are TRBV29-1 and TRBJ2-1, with D possibly matching TRBD2 (6 bases). Germline CDR1 reads SQVTM; CDR2 reads ANQGSEA. V was shortened by 8 bases and J by 0 bases, with 11 bases between the two germline ends. This CDR3 is 13 amino acids long. As DNA, the CDR3 is TGCAGCAGCCGGGGGTTCTCCTACAATGAGCAGTTCTTC. This gives the protein CSSRGFSYNEQFF.

The chain joins TRBV3-1 to TRBJ2-7; D call uncertain. Germline loops: CDR1 LGHDT, CDR2 YNNKEL (reference sequence). V was pared by 0 bases and J by 5 bases, with 8 bases between. CDR3 length equals 13 residues. The CDR3 reads CASSQDRIHEQYF. The DNA for the CDR3 is TGTGCCAGCAGCCAAGATCGGATCCACGAGCAGTACTTC.

The gene calls are TRBV27 and TRBJ1-1; D may be TRBD1 (5 bases). Germline V gives CDR1 MNHEY, CDR2 SMNVEV (reference sequence). V was pared by 2 bases and J by 1 base, with 8 bases between. The CDR3 has 14 amino acids. DNA of the CDR3: TGTGCCAGCAGTTTACGGGGGACGAACACTGAAGCTTTCTTT. Protein: CASSLRGTNTEAFF.

This chain connects TRBV15 to TRBJ2-3, with 11 bases matching TRBD2. Germline values: CDR1 LNHNV, CDR2 YYDKDF (reference sequence). The CDR3 is 20 residues long. Trimming cost V 1 base and J 3 bases; bases outside gene matches: 15. CDR3: CATSRGRGQLAGVGTDTQYF. For the CDR3, the DNA is TGTGCCACCAGCAGAGGTCGGGGGCAACTAGCGGGGGTCGGGACAGATACGCAGTATTTT.

The chain links TRBV9 to TRBJ2-7, with D maybe TRBD1 (6 bases). Trimming removed 1 base from V and 5 bases from J, with 10 bases in between. Germline loops: CDR1 SGDLS, CDR2 YYNGEE. This CDR3 has 13 residues. In DNA form, the CDR3 reads TGTGCCAGCAGCGTAAGACAGGCTGACGAGCAGTACTTC. The encoded protein is CASSVRQADEQYF.

The V and J genes are TRBV25-1 and TRBJ2-2; D gene unclear. This CDR3 contains 13 residues. The germline V gene has CDR1 MGHDK and CDR2 SYGVNS. Trimming took 3 bases from V and 7 from J, leaving 9 bases between them. The CDR3 sequence: CASSEPASGELFF. In nucleotides, the CDR3 is TGTGCCAGCAGTGAGCCGGCTAGCGGGGAGCTGTTTTTT.

This clonotype came up a few times. The genes are TRBV18 and TRBJ2-3; 7 positions agree with TRBD1. The CDR3 consists of 13 residues. V lost 10 bases, J lost 5 bases, and 9 bases stayed unmatched. The germline gives CDR1 KGHSH, CDR2 LQKENI. This chain's CDR3 is CATKGGDGDTQYF. For the CDR3, the DNA is TGTGCCACCAAAGGGGGCGATGGAGATACGCAGTATTTT.

The V and J genes are TRBV5-5 and TRBJ2-5; tentative D call: TRBD1 (6 bases). V lost 0 bases, J lost 3 bases, and 15 bases lay in between. From germline, CDR1 is SGHKS and CDR2 YYEKEE (reference sequence). The CDR3 is made up of 16 amino acids. CDR3 nucleotides: TGTGCCAGCAGCTTGGCCAAGGGGACAAATGAAGAGACCCAGTACTTC. Amino acid sequence: CASSLAKGTNEETQYF.

The chain links TRBV6-5 to TRBJ1-5; no clear D. The CDR3 covers 18 residues. CDR1 is MNHEY, CDR2 SVGAGI, per germline. The germline V and J ends were trimmed by 0 bases and 5 bases, with 20 bases remaining between them. The CDR3 DNA sequence: TGTGCCAGCAGTTACTCGATGCCGGTATGGAGTGAGGATCAGCCCCAGCATTTT. It yields the protein CASSYSMPVWSEDQPQHF.

This clonotype was detected only a few times. The chain recombines TRBV13 with TRBJ1-1, with D unresolved. The germline gives CDR1 PRHDT, CDR2 FYEKMQ (reference sequence). The CDR3 covers 14 residues. Trimming cost V 4 bases and J 4 bases, with 13 bases left between them. Written as DNA, the CDR3 is TGTGCCAGCAGCTCGAGGTGGAGAAGCACTGAAGCTTTCTTT. Its translation: CASSSRWRSTEAFF.